This entry lists 14 T cell receptor beta chains sequenced from one sample in a study of CD8 T cells in Susac syndrome. With random hexamers, reverse transcription was performed on about 0.5 to 1 ug of RNA. Via MiXCR, TCRdb re-called the immunoSEQ multiplex PCR reads, giving one row per CDR3 protein. The sample gives about 190,000 distinct CDR3 sequences, approximately 94% of which show up once; around 0.1% is in the top ten. The sample taken for sequencing was CD4+ T cells from PBMCs. The receptors originated from a human donor with Susac syndrome.

The DNA for the CDR3 is TGCAGTGCTGGGGGACTAGCGGGGGGCTACGAGCAGTACTTC. This gives the protein CSAGGLAGGYEQYF. This chain uses TRBV20-1 with TRBJ2-7; 15 positions match TRBD2. From germline, CDR1 is DFQATT and CDR2 SNEGSKA (reference sequence). V trimming: 5 bases; J trimming: 3 bases; junction bases outside the gene matches: 2. The CDR3 extends over 14 amino acids.

The chain combines TRBV29-1 with TRBJ1-2; D is unclear. The ends were cut back, 4 bases at V and 2 bases at J, with 8 bases in the middle. This CDR3 is 12 amino acids long. Germline CDR1 reads SQVTM; CDR2 reads ANQGSEA. CDR3 in amino acids: CSVVGINYGYTF. In DNA, the CDR3 is TGCAGCGTTGTGGGTATAAACTATGGCTACACCTTC. The variable domain in full, completed from reference TRBV29-1 and TRBJ1-2, reads SAVISQKPSRDICQRGTSLTIQCQVDSQVTMMFWYRQQPGQSLTLIATANQGSEATYESGFVIDKFPISRPNLTFSTLTVSNMSPEDSSIYLCSVVGINYGYTFGSGTRLTVV.

This rearrangement joins TRBV4-3 to TRBJ1-5; perhaps TRBD1 as D (5 bases). The V end lost 0 bases, the J end lost 6 bases, and 15 bases lay between the germline ends. The CDR3 totals 16 residues. The germline gives CDR1 LGHNA, CDR2 YSLEER. CDR3: CASSQDPRGTGQPQHF. DNA of the CDR3: TGCGCCAGCAGCCAAGATCCACGGGGTACAGGTCAGCCCCAGCATTTT.

V gene TRBV14 combines with J gene TRBJ1-5; D is uncertain. The CDR3 consists of 15 residues. Germline values: CDR1 SGHDN, CDR2 FVKESK. Deletions cut 0 bases from V and 7 bases from J, with 13 bases between. The CDR3 sequence is CASSQDHAGNQPQHF. DNA of the CDR3: TGTGCCAGCAGCCAAGATCATGCGGGGAACCAGCCCCAGCATTTT.

The rearrangement uses TRBV6-5 and TRBJ1-1, with 7 bases matching TRBD1. The CDR3 is 12 residues long. V lost 10 bases to trimming and J lost 2 bases; unmatched junction nucleotides: 4. Germline CDR1 and CDR2: MNHEY and SVGAGI. DNA for the CDR3: TGTGCCACCAGGACAGGAAACACTGAAGCTTTCTTT. Residues: CATRTGNTEAFF.

CDR3: CASSRSFEGREPLRRYF. Here the CDR3 DNA reads TGTGCCAGCAGCCGCTCGTTCGAGGGCAGGGAGCCACTACGCAGGTACTTC. V gene TRBV7-9 combines with J gene TRBJ2-4; D tentatively fits TRBD1 or TRBD2 (5 bases each). The germline V gene encodes CDR1 SEHNR and CDR2 FQNEAQ (reference sequence). CDR3 length: 17 residues. Deletions cut 5 bases from V and 15 bases from J, with 32 bases between.

This clonotype was detected only once. This chain joins TRBV10-3 and TRBJ1-2; D ambiguous. Per germline, CDR1 ENHRY and CDR2 SYGVKD. The CDR3 is 13 residues long. V was trimmed by 2 bases and J by 1 base, leaving 5 bases between them. The DNA of the CDR3 is TGTGCCATCAGTGAGACAGATAACTATGGCTACACCTTC. Encoded protein: CAISETDNYGYTF.

This clonotype was counted once. V is TRBV29-1 and J is TRBJ2-7; TRBD2 is a possible D gene (7 bases). Germline CDR1 SQVTM, CDR2 ANQGSEA. The ends were cut back, 3 bases at V and 2 bases at J, with 14 bases in the middle. This CDR3 is built from 14 residues. The CDR3 region has the DNA TGCAGCGTTGATGGGCGGGGGCCCCCCTACGAGCAGTACTTC. It is translated as CSVDGRGPPYEQYF.

The chain recombines TRBV30 with TRBJ1-1, with D maybe TRBD1 (6 bases). Trimming stripped 3 bases from V and 0 bases from J, with 14 bases between. Germline-derived CDR1 and CDR2 are GTSNPN and SVGIG (reference sequence). CDR3 length equals 15 residues. The CDR3 DNA reads as TGTGCCTGGAGAAAAGACAGGACCATGAACACTGAAGCTTTCTTT. This gives the protein CAWRKDRTMNTEAFF.

CDR3 DNA sequence: TGCGCCAGCAGCCCCGGGGCGATCACTGAAGCTTTCTTT. This codes for CASSPGAITEAFF. J is TRBJ1-1 and V is TRBV10-2; TRBD1 is a possible D gene (5 bases). Germline loops: CDR1 WSHSY, CDR2 SAAADI. There are 13 residues in the CDR3. V was clipped by 6 bases and J by 4 bases, with 12 bases between them.

This clonotype has a handful of counts. V usage is TRBV7-3 and J usage is TRBJ2-1; TRBD2 aligns across 9 bases. Germline values: CDR1 SGHTA, CDR2 FQGTGA. The CDR3 consists of 14 residues. The junction had 0 bases not matched to a gene; V was cut back by 2 bases and J by 4 bases. The CDR3 DNA is TGTGCCAGCAGCTTACTAGCGGGGTACAATGAGCAGTTCTTC. Protein sequence: CASSLLAGYNEQFF. The whole variable domain, remainder taken from reference TRBV7-3 and TRBJ2-1, is GAGVSQTPSNKVTEKGKYVELRCDPISGHTALYWYRQSLGQGPEFLIYFQGTGAADDSGLPNDRFFAVRPEGSVSTLKIQRTERGDSAVYLCASSLLAGYNEQFFGPGTRLTVL.

The V and J genes are TRBV19 and TRBJ2-6; D ambiguous. Germline CDR1 and CDR2: LNHDA and SQIVND (reference sequence). Deletions cut 4 bases from V and 0 bases from J, with 7 bases between. The CDR3 runs 15 residues. CDR3 coding DNA: TGTGCCAGTAGTAAAACGGCCTCTGGGGCCAACGTCCTGACTTTC. It yields the protein CASSKTASGANVLTF.

This clonotype has just one count. The J gene is TRBJ1-2, the V gene TRBV9; 7 nucleotides match TRBD1. Germline CDR1 and CDR2: SGDLS and YYNGEE. The CDR3 is made up of 14 amino acids. V trimming: 4 bases; J trimming: 8 bases; junction bases outside the gene matches: 11. The CDR3, as DNA: TGTGCCAGCAGCCCTGACAGGGCAATGTGGGGCTACACCTTC. Its translation is CASSPDRAMWGYTF.

This chain connects TRBV4-2 to TRBJ2-5; D possibly corresponds to TRBD2 (5 bases). This CDR3 contains 19 residues. Germline values: CDR1 LGHNA, CDR2 YNFKEQ. V lost 0 bases and J lost 5, with 25 bases in between. In DNA form, the CDR3 reads TGTGCCAGCAGCCAAGAGGGCGGGTCCAGGAACCGGGCCTGGGAGACCCAGTACTTC. Translating gives CASSQEGGSRNRAWETQYF.